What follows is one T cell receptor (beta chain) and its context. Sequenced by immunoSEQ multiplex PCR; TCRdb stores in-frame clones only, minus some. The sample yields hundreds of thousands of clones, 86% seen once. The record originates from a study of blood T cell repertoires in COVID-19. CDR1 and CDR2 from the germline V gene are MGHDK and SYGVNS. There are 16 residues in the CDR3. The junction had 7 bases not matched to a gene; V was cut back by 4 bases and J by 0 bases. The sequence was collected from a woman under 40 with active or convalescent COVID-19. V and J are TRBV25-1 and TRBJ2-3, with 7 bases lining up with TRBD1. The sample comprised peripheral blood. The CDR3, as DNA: TGTGCCAGCAGTGCCGGCGCCAGGGGGAGCACAGATACGCAGTATTTT. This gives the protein CASSAGARGSTDTQYF.